Included here is one T cell receptor (beta chain) sequence, with context. The data are from a study of naive and memory T cell subsets. There are 16 residues in the CDR3. V shed 1 base, J shed 2 bases, and the junction held 7 bases outside the gene matches. The SP2 primer and nested alpha and beta constant region primers amplified ligated cDNA in four rounds. TCRdb recomputed calls from the 5' RACE reads with MiXCR, one row per CDR3 protein. The sample lists about 32,000 distinct CDR3 sequences; approximately 16% were seen once. The library had UMIs added by 3' ligation of an oligonucleotide to TCR cDNA.

This receptor was identified in a female donor in good health. The chain combines TRBV12-3 or TRBV12-4 with TRBJ2-7, with 8 bases fitting TRBD2. CDR3 loop: CASSLVGSGATYEQYF. The CDR3 coding sequence is TGTGCCAGCAGTTTAGTTGGTAGCGGGGCCACCTACGAGCAGTACTTC.